This T cell receptor (beta chain) was observed in a study of CD8+CD57+ T cells in acquired aplastic anemia (dated by TCRdb to about 2018). For the study in its entirety: Extracted DNA from sorted CD4+ and CD8+ cells averaged around 3.3 ug, ranging from roughly 0.19 to 27.4 ug.

Concerning this clonotype itself: Its recognized antigen is unknown. No base quality information exists; no much larger clone differs at one position.

From cysteine to phenylalanine, the CDR3 is 15 amino acids long. The only DNA kept is the CDR3, 45 bases in frame from the first base. The germline V end is reduced by 4 bases and the J end by 0 bases; junction bases left unmatched: 6. The germline V gene encodes CDR1 SEHNR and CDR2 FQNEAQ (reference sequence). TCR repertoires of sorted CD4+ and CD8+ blood T cells from severe aplastic anemia patients and healthy subjects were deep-sequenced in the study. Ficoll-Paque density gradient centrifugation was used to isolate peripheral blood mononuclear cells. CD4+ and CD8+ T cells were sorted by FACS or magnetic beads before DNA extraction. Here is what the overall study found, with its caveats: Patients and healthy controls showed no significant difference in CD8+ Simpson's diversity (P=0.060). Around 28 CD8+ CDR3 sequences were found to be shared between patients and controls, but these sequences appeared to be highly expressed in patients and within the immunodominant clones of the patients.

TCR beta VDJ combination and CDR3 sequence profiling used genomic DNA as the template. An Illumina HiSeq 2000 was used for TCR repertoire sequencing. The published analysis was carried out like this. Repertoires were assessed using TRBV/TRBJ rearrangement plots, CDR3 size and DJ length profiles, and Simpson's diversity index. The most abundant DNA sequence in the deep sequencing data was taken as the immunodominant clone. CDR3 amino acid sequences were screened for sharing across subjects and were compared with published repertoires and the VDJdb database. Through fastp at Q25 and MiXCR, TCRdb rebuilt clones from the public reads, retaining in-frame beta chains. Merged by CDR3 protein, the rows form single entries marked with the most common genes and DNA. The authors' filters were not applied to this entry. The sample yields 200,000 or so distinct CDR3 sequences; over 60% were counted once. About half of the sample is held by the ten biggest clonotypes.

Sequencing used sorted CD4+, CD8+, or CD8+CD57+ T cells (not recorded which) from PBMCs. The chain links TRBV7-9 with TRBJ2-7, and TRBD1 matches 7 of the central bases. The TCR sequence derives from a human donor with severe aplastic anemia or a healthy control (not recorded which). The CDR3 reads CASSSGTVSSYEQYF. The DNA reads as follows: TGTGCCAGCAGCTCCGGGACAGTTAGCTCCTACGAGCAGTACTTC.